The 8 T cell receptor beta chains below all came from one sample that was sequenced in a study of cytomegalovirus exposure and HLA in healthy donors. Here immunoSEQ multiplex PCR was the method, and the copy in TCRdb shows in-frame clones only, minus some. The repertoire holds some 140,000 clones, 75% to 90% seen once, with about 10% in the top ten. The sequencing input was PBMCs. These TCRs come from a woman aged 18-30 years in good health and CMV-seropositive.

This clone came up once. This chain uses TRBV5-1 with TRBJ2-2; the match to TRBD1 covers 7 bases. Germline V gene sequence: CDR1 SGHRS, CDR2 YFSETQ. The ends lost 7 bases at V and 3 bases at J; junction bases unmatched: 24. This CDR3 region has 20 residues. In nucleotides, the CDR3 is TGCGCCAGCTCCGGCCTACTGCTGGGACAGCCACGAAGAGACACCGGGGAGCTGTTTTTT. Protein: CASSGLLLGQPRRDTGELFF.

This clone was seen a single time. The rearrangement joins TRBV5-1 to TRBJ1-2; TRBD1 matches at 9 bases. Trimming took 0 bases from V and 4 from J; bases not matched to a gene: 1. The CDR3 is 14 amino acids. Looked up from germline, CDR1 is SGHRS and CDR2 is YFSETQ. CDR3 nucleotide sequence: TGCGCCAGCAGCTTGGAGGACAGGGGCTATGGCTACACCTTC. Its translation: CASSLEDRGYGYTF.

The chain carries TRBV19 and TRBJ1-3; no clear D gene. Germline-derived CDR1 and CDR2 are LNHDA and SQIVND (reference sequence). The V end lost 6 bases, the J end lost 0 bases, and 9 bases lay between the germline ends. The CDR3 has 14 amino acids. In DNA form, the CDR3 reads TGTGCCAGTAGCCCAGGATACTCTGGAAACACCATATATTTT. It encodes CASSPGYSGNTIYF. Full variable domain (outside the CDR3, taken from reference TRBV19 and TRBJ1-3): DGGITQSPKYLFRKEGQNVTLSCEQNLNHDAMYWYRQDPGQGLRLIYYSQIVNDFQKGDIAEGYSVSREKKESFPLTVTSAQKNPTAFYLCASSPGYSGNTIYFGEGSWLTVV.

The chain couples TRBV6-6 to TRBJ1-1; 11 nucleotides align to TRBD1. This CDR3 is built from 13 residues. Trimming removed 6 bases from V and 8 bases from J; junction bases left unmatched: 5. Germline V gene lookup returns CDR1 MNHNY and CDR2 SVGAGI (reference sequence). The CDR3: CASRMGQGGEAFF. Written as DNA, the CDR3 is TGTGCCAGCAGGATGGGACAGGGGGGAGAAGCTTTCTTT.

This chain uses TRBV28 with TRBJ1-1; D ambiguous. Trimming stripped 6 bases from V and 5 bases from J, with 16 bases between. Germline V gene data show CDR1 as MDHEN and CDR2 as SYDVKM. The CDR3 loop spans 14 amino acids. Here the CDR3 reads CASSPRPGGTEAFF. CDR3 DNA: TGTGCCAGCAGCCCCCGGCCCGGCGGTACTGAAGCTTTCTTT.

The chain's CDR3 is CASSAFSSPRTYEQYF. CDR3 bases: TGTGCCAGCAGCGCCTTCTCTAGCCCCCGGACCTACGAGCAGTACTTC. V is TRBV28 and J is TRBJ2-7, with a possible D match to TRBD2 (5 bases). The CDR3 has 16 residues. Germline CDR1 is MDHEN and CDR2 is SYDVKM. Trimming pared 6 bases from V and 2 bases from J, leaving 20 bases between.

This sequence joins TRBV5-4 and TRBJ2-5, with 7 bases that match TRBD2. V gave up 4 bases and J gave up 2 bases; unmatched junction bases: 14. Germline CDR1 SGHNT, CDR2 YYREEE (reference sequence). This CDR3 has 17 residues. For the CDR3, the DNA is TGTGCCAGCAGCACGAGGGTCTTGGGGGGGTATCAAGAGACCCAGTACTTC. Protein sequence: CASSTRVLGGYQETQYF.

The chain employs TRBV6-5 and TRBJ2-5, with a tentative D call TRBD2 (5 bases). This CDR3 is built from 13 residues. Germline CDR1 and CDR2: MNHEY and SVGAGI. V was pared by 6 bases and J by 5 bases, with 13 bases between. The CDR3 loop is CASSLYPGETQYF. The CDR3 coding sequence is TGTGCCAGCAGCCTATACCCGGGGGAGACCCAGTACTTC.